This TCR beta chain was captured by sequencing in a study of T cells after yellow fever vaccination. TCRdb analysed the 5' RACE reads with MiXCR anew, one entry per CDR3 protein. This sample has around 320,000 distinct CDR3 sequences, with 3.5% to 5% found just once. Specimen: PBMCs, collected 15 days after the yellow fever booster vaccination. This clonotype was obtained from a man between 18 and 35 years old who received the YFV17D yellow fever vaccine.

The CDR3 sequence: CAGGLFGNSPLHF. The CDR3 DNA follows: TGTGCCGGCGGGTTGTTCGGTAATTCACCCCTCCACTTT. The V and J genes are TRBV7-9 and TRBJ1-6; no reliable D call. Per germline, CDR1 SEHNR and CDR2 FQNEAQ (reference sequence). This CDR3 comprises 13 residues. The ends were cut back, 11 bases at V and 6 bases at J, with 14 bases in the middle. Full variable domain (rest looked up from reference TRBV7-9 and TRBJ1-6): DTGVSQNPRHKITKRGQNVTFRCDPISEHNRLYWYRQTLGQGPEFLTYFQNEAQLEKSRLLSDRFSAERPKGSFSTLEIQRTEQGDSAMYLCAGGLFGNSPLHFGNGTRLTVT.